This is a list of T cell receptor beta chains from one sample in a study of long-term antiretroviral therapy in people with HIV. The protocol was immunoSEQ multiplex PCR, while the TCRdb copy is restricted to in-frame clones and leaves out a portion. Of 21,000 or so clones listed, around 80% are singletons. The sequencing used unsorted PBMCs, collected 0.3 years after starting antiretroviral therapy. The receptors originated from a man aged 45-65 years with HIV. The CDR3 runs from the conserved cysteine through the conserved F or W. D genes are given only for firm matches. For some rows the clone size is stated as once, few or many, or as a class when expanded; others skip it.

clone size,J gene,D gene,V gene,CDR3 protein,CDR3 DNA
NA,TRBJ2-2,NA,TRBV21-1,CASSTRTSGYNTGELFF,TGTGCCAGCAGCACGCGGACTAGCGGGTATAACACCGGGGAGCTGTTTTTT
NA,TRBJ2-7,TRBD1,TRBV11-3,CASSLERGFGQAAYEQYF,TGTGCCAGCAGCTTAGAAAGGGGGTTTGGACAGGCCGCCTACGAGCAGTACTTC
NA,TRBJ1-2,NA,TRBV28,CASSLGTGSYTF,TGTGCCAGCAGTTTAGGAACGGGGAGTTACACCTTC
NA,TRBJ2-2,TRBD2,TRBV6-1,CASRGLITATGELFF,TGTGCCAGCCGGGGACTAATTACAGCCACCGGGGAGCTGTTTTTT
NA,TRBJ2-3,TRBD2,TRBV5-1,CASSLAGLAVFSDTQYF,TGCGCCAGCAGCTTGGCCGGACTAGCGGTCTTCTCGGATACGCAGTATTTT
once,TRBJ1-1,NA,TRBV7-2,CASSVGQGGEAFF,TGTGCCAGCAGCGTCGGACAAGGGGGTGAAGCTTTCTTT
NA,TRBJ1-2,NA,TRBV7-2,CASSLEGGNYGYTF,TGTGCCAGCAGCTTAGAGGGCGGTAACTATGGCTACACCTTC
NA,TRBJ1-2,TRBD1,TRBV4-1,CASSLVDRGLYGYTF,TGCGCCAGCAGCCTCGTAGACAGGGGGCTCTATGGCTACACCTTC
NA,TRBJ1-5,NA,TRBV6-5,CASQLGAQTNWPQHF,TGTGCCAGCCAATTGGGGGCACAGACTAACTGGCCCCAGCATTTT
NA,TRBJ1-1,TRBD1,TRBV5-1,CASSLDSGGPEAFF,TGCGCCAGCAGCTTGGATTCAGGGGGCCCAGAAGCTTTCTTT
NA,TRBJ2-3,NA,TRBV6-6,CASSYGGPADTQYF,TGTGCCAGCAGTTATGGGGGGCCTGCAGATACGCAGTATTTT
NA,TRBJ1-5,TRBD1,TRBV2,CASTLDRADQPQHF,TGTGCCAGCACATTGGACAGGGCCGATCAGCCCCAGCATTTT
NA,TRBJ1-3,TRBD1,TRBV18,CATGQGRDTIYF,TGTGCCACCGGACAGGGGAGAGACACCATATATTTT
NA,TRBJ2-1,NA,TRBV12-2,CASRPRAKQDNEQFF,TGTGCAAGTCGACCACGGGCGAAGCAGGACAATGAGCAGTTCTTC
NA,TRBJ1-5,NA,TRBV30,CAWSEAGQPQHF,TGTGCCTGGAGTGAGGCAGGACAGCCCCAGCATTTT
NA,TRBJ2-1,NA,TRBV27,CASSWGNEQFF,TGTGCCAGCAGCTGGGGCAATGAGCAGTTCTTC
NA,TRBJ1-1,NA,TRBV18,CASSPGESGEAFF,TGTGCCAGCTCACCAGGGGAGTCGGGCGAAGCTTTCTTT
NA,TRBJ1-1,NA,TRBV4-3,CASSRAIAGKSEAFF,TGCGCCAGCAGCCGCGCCATCGCTGGGAAGTCTGAAGCTTTCTTT
NA,TRBJ2-5,NA,TRBV7-8,CASSLVGNLGAQYF,TGTGCCAGCAGCTTAGTCGGCAATCTAGGGGCCCAGTACTTC
NA,TRBJ2-3,NA,TRBV5-1,CASSPLLWGDTQYF,TGCGCCAGCAGCCCCCTTTTGTGGGGAGATACGCAGTATTTT
once,TRBJ2-7,TRBD2,TRBV4-3,CASSQGILAGVAYEQYF,TGCGCCAGCAGCCAAGGAATCCTAGCGGGAGTGGCCTACGAGCAGTACTTC
NA,TRBJ2-7,NA,TRBV5-1,CASSPEVLGYEQYF,TGCGCCAGCAGCCCGGAGGTCCTCGGGTACGAGCAGTACTTC